Each of the 15 T cell receptor beta chains below was sequenced from the same sample in a study of cytomegalovirus exposure and HLA in healthy donors. Primers for the PCR totalled 60 Vbeta and 13 Jbeta. Method: immunoSEQ multiplex PCR; TCRdb's copy keeps in-frame clones and lacks some. The table lists about 180,000 clones, 85% of them singletons, with 1% in the top ten. Input material: PBMCs. The receptors here all came from a boy aged 2 to 9 in good health and CMV-seronegative.

The chain recombines TRBV5-8 with TRBJ2-7; D call uncertain. The CDR3 totals 13 residues. Germline lookup yields CDR1 SGHTS and CDR2 YDEGEE. Trimming stripped 0 bases from V and 0 bases from J, with 4 bases between. CDR3 bases: TGTGCCAGCAGCTTGGCCAGCTCCTACGAGCAGTACTTC. Amino acid sequence: CASSLASSYEQYF.

This chain uses TRBV2 with TRBJ2-1; 10 nucleotides line up with TRBD2. The J segment lost 8 bases and the V segment lost 2 bases, leaving 12 bases of the junction unmatched. Germline CDR1 is SNHLY and CDR2 is FYNNEI. The CDR3 sequence is 17 residues long. CDR3 DNA sequence: TGTGCCAGCAGTGAACGCCTCGGGAGCGGGGGGGCGGATGAGCAGTTCTTC. This encodes CASSERLGSGGADEQFF.

V and J are TRBV6-5 and TRBJ2-5; the match to TRBD1 covers 9 bases. The V segment lost 6 bases and the J segment 5 bases; nucleotides outside the gene matches: 10. The germline V gene has CDR1 MNHEY and CDR2 SVGAGI. The CDR3 length is 15 residues. This CDR3 reads CASSRPGTGYETQYF. The CDR3 DNA sequence: TGTGCCAGCAGCCGCCCCGGGACAGGGTACGAGACCCAGTACTTC.

This chain uses TRBV2 with TRBJ1-5; D unresolved. Trimming left V 6 bases short and J 0 bases short, with 12 bases between. The V gene's germline CDR1 is SNHLY and CDR2 FYNNEI. CDR3 length equals 15 residues. CDR3 region: CASRAENFSNQPQHF. CDR3 coding DNA: TGTGCCAGCAGGGCGGAGAACTTTAGCAATCAGCCCCAGCATTTT.

CDR3 bases: TGTGCCAGCAGCCCTTTGACTAGCGGGAGTGGGGATACGCAGTATTTT. The encoded protein is CASSPLTSGSGDTQYF. The rearrangement joins TRBV4-2 to TRBJ2-3; TRBD2 aligns across 12 bases. The CDR3 contains 16 residues. Looked up from germline, CDR1 is LGHNA and CDR2 is YNFKEQ. After removal of 4 bases from V and 6 bases from J, the junction contained 8 bases not matched to a gene.

A single count supports this clone. The V and J genes are TRBV12-1 and TRBJ1-1; the D segment call TRBD1 is taken from the table without a DNA check. TRBV12-1 is termed a pseudogene. The CDR3 length is 14 residues. CDR3 DNA sequence: TGTGCCAGCAGCCCAATGACAGTTTACACTGAAGCTTTCTTT. Its protein is CASSPMTVYTEAFF.

The rearrangement joins TRBV28 to TRBJ2-7; 11 bases are shared with TRBD2. With 5 bases clipped from V and 3 bases from J, the junction kept 6 bases outside the gene matches. Germline loops: CDR1 MDHEN, CDR2 SYDVKM. CDR3 size: 15 residues. For the CDR3, the DNA is TGTGCCAGCAGTAATTATCTAGCGGGGGGCTACGAGCAGTACTTC. Translating gives CASSNYLAGGYEQYF. Full variable domain (outside the CDR3, taken from reference TRBV28 and TRBJ2-7): DVKVTQSSRYLVKRTGEKVFLECVQDMDHENMFWYRQDPGLGLRLIYFSYDVKMKEKGDIPEGYSVSREKKERFSLILESASTNQTSMYLCASSNYLAGGYEQYFGPGTRLTVT.

The chain's CDR3 is CASSEASTPPNEQFF. CDR3 sequence (DNA): TGTGCCAGCAGTGAGGCCTCCACCCCCCCCAATGAGCAGTTCTTC. The chain links TRBV6-1 to TRBJ2-1; D is unclear. Germline assignment: CDR1 MNHNS and CDR2 SASEGT. V was shortened by 3 bases and J by 6 bases, with 15 bases between the two germline ends. The length of the CDR3 is 15 residues.

This clone appeared once. The chain combines TRBV4-1 with TRBJ1-5, with 9 nucleotides matching TRBD1. Germline assignment: CDR1 MGHRA and CDR2 YSYEKL. The CDR3 extends over 15 amino acids. V trimming: 1 base; J trimming: 5 bases; junction bases outside the gene matches: 3. The CDR3 region is CASSQGDRVDQPQHF. CDR3 sequence (DNA): TGCGCCAGCAGCCAAGGGGACAGGGTTGATCAGCCCCAGCATTTT.

The chain uses TRBV6-6 and TRBJ1-1; D is undetermined. The germline gives CDR1 MNHNY, CDR2 SVGAGI (reference sequence). The CDR3 sequence is 14 residues long. The germline V and J ends were trimmed by 5 bases and 2 bases, with 12 bases remaining between them. The DNA for the CDR3 is TGTGCCAGCAGTGAGACTGAAGTAAACACTGAAGCTTTCTTT. This encodes CASSETEVNTEAFF.

With respect to this clone: The junction departs from the called germline gene at one end, perhaps through a read error. The rearrangement links TRBV9 to TRBJ1-2, with 10 bases that match TRBD1. The CDR3 is made up of 14 amino acids. CDR1 and CDR2 from the germline V gene are SGDLS and YYNGEE. The CDR3 DNA reads as TGTGCCAGCAGCAGGGACAGGGGAGGATATGGTTACACCTTC. It yields the protein CASSRDRGGYGYTF.

This chain uses TRBV28 with TRBJ2-1, with D perhaps matching TRBD2 (5 bases). V lost 2 bases and J 7 bases, leaving 12 bases between the germline ends. This CDR3 contains 14 residues. Germline CDR1 reads MDHEN; CDR2 reads SYDVKM. The CDR3 coding sequence is TGTGCCAGCAGTTTAATGGGAGCTTCAAATGAGCAGTTCTTC. It encodes CASSLMGASNEQFF.

The gene calls are TRBV2 and TRBJ1-1; 9 positions match TRBD1. The germline V gene encodes CDR1 SNHLY and CDR2 FYNNEI. V shed 3 bases and J 6 bases; nucleotides not matched to a gene: 5. The CDR3 runs 14 residues. CDR3 protein: CASSEGQGNPEAFF. DNA of the CDR3: TGTGCCAGCAGTGAGGGACAGGGAAACCCTGAAGCTTTCTTT.

The rearrangement uses TRBV5-4 and TRBJ1-2; TRBD1 matches at 8 bases. Germline-derived CDR1 and CDR2 are SGHNT and YYREEE (reference sequence). With 2 bases clipped from V and 4 bases from J, the junction kept 7 bases outside the gene matches. This CDR3 comprises 15 residues. The CDR3 reads CASSLRQGSIYGYTF. In nucleotides, the CDR3 is TGTGCCAGCAGCTTACGACAGGGGTCGATCTATGGCTACACCTTC.

The rearrangement links TRBV5-1 to TRBJ1-4, with D maybe TRBD1 (6 bases). Germline CDR1 is SGHRS and CDR2 is YFSETQ. Trimming took off 4 bases at V and 1 base at J, with 17 bases between the two ends. The CDR3 extends over 17 amino acids. DNA for the CDR3: TGCGCCAGCAGCCCACCCGACCCGACAGGAACTAATGAAAAACTGTTTTTT. Translation gives CASSPPDPTGTNEKLFF.